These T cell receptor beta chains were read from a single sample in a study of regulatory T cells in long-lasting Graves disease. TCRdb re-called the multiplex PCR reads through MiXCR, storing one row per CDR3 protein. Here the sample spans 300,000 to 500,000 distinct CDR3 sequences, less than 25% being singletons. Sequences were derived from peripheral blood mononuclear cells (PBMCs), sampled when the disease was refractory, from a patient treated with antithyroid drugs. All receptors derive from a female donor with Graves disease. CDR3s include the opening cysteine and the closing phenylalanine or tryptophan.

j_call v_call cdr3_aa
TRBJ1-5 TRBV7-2 CASSSGTAPEPQHF
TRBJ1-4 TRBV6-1 CASSQDREKLFF
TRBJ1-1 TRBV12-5 CASGFRDTGTAINTEAFF
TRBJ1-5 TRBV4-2 CASSQDSPGDQPQHF
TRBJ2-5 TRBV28 CASSLSAVRETQYF
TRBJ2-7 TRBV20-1 CSASEREVEQYF
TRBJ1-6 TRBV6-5 CASSYEGGSPLHF
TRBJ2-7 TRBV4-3 CASSQGVQPYEQYF
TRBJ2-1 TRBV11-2 CASSRDTFNEQFF
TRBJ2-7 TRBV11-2 CASSVGLVFYEQYF
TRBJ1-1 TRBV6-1 CASRNQKTEAFF
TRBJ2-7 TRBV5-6 CASRLDGSYEQYF
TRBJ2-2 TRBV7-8 CASSLEPGGGGELFF
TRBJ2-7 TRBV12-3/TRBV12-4 CASSLGGSLSYEQYF
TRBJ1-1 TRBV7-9 CASSLNPLTGWNTEAFF
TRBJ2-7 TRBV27 CASKRAGGSYEQYF
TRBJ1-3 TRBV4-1 CASSRVSGSDTIYF
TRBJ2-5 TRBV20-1 CSATGTSGTSKETQYF
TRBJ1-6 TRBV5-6 CASTIGQGAIRDSPLHF
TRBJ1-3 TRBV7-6 CASSESPLSGNTIYF
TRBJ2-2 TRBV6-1 CASTRAGGARTGELFF
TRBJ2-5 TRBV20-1 CSAGVVGGTPQYF
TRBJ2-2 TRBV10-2 CARGLAGSTGELFF
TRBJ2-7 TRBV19 CASSHRHPAYEQYF
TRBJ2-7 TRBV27 CASKGAGGFVYEQYF
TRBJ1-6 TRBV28 CASGSSVAGASPLHF
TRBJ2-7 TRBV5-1 CASSLGQGADEQYF
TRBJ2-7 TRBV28 CASTPPAGPGREQYF
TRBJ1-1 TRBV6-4 CASKASTARSTEAFF
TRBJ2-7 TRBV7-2 CASSLDQQGAFYEQYF
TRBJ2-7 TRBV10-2 CAANTGGRYEQYF
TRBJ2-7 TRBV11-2 CASSLTGPGLARSYEQYF
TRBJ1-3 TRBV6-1 CASSEGTGWPGNTIYF
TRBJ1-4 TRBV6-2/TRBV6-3 CASSWRAARNEKLFF
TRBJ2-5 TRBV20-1 CSAEQETQYF
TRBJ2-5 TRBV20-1 CSARDGGPGMSQYF
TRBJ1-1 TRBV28 CASTRGGRTEAFF
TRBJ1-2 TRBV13 CASSSSGAGYGYTF
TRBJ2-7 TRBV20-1 CSAPSQGYEQYF
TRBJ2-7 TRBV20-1 CSARALAGDREQYF
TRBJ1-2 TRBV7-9 CASIKTPRFNYGYTF
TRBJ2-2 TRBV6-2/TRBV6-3 CASSPPGITGELFF